This T cell receptor beta chain was obtained from a study of cytomegalovirus exposure and HLA in healthy donors. General study results and limits: An analysis was carried out at a later point. It showed that HLA-associated TCR beta chains were more clonally expanded than equally common non-associated chains.

With respect to this clone: Its matching antigen is unknown.

Vbeta (60) and Jbeta (13) primers were used in the PCR. The assay was immunoSEQ multiplex PCR, and TCRdb's table has in-frame clones only and misses some. The sample shows about 82,000 clones, roughly 80% of them seen only once. Trimming took off 0 bases at V and 2 bases at J, with 7 bases between the two ends. The CDR3 sequence is 14 residues long. This TCR derives from a human donor in good health. Sequencing was carried out using PBMCs. The chain couples TRBV23-1 to TRBJ1-2; D unclear. TRBV23-1 qualifies as an ORF whose function is uncertain. The DNA of the CDR3 is TGCGCCAGCAGTCAATCGCCGGGGAACTATGGCTACACCTTC. This translates into CASSQSPGNYGYTF.